The 19 T cell receptor beta chains below were found in one sample sequenced in a study of CD8 T cells in Susac syndrome. RNA amounts of about 0.5 to 1 ug underwent reverse transcription with random hexamers. TCRdb re-derived calls from the immunoSEQ multiplex PCR reads in MiXCR, one entry per CDR3 protein. The sample consists of 90,000 or so distinct CDR3 sequences, around 93% of them appearing once. Sample: CD8+ T cells from PBMCs. Receptors originate from a human donor in good health.

The chain combines TRBV19 with TRBJ1-1; no firm D call. Trimming shortened V by 7 bases and J by 2 bases, and 8 bases separated the two germline ends. Germline V lookup: CDR1 LNHDA, CDR2 SQIVND (reference sequence). The CDR3 has 12 residues. CDR3 loop: CASKDLNTEAFF. As DNA, the CDR3 is TGTGCCAGTAAGGACTTAAACACTGAAGCTTTCTTT.

The sample holds one count of this clonotype. The chain has TRBV5-1 and TRBJ2-3; D is perhaps TRBD2 (6 bases). This CDR3 has 15 amino acids. CDR1 and CDR2 from the germline V gene are SGHRS and YFSETQ. V gave up 0 bases and J gave up 3 bases, with 11 bases separating them. The DNA of the CDR3 is TGCGCCAGCAGCTTGGCGAGCGGAGGGACAGATACGCAGTATTTT. Translation gives CASSLASGGTDTQYF.

The V gene is TRBV20-1, the J gene TRBJ2-7; D might be TRBD1 or TRBD2, each matching 5 bases. CDR1 DFQATT and CDR2 SNEGSKA come from the germline V gene (reference sequence). This CDR3 spans 11 amino acids. V was shortened by 6 bases and J by 6 bases, with 12 bases between the two germline ends. This chain's CDR3 is CSARDLSEQYF. CDR3 DNA sequence: TGCAGTGCAAGGGACCTCTCCGAGCAGTACTTC.

The chain links TRBV5-6 to TRBJ2-2; D ambiguous. Germline V gives CDR1 SGHDT, CDR2 YYEEEE. Trimming left V 5 bases short and J 5 bases short, with 7 bases between. The CDR3 is 12 residues long. This CDR3 is CASSIGTGELFF. In nucleotides, the CDR3 is TGTGCCAGCAGTATCGGGACCGGGGAGCTGTTTTTT.

The genes are TRBV20-1 and TRBJ2-1; D gene ambiguous. CDR3 length: 14 amino acids. Germline assignment: CDR1 DFQATT and CDR2 SNEGSKA (reference sequence). V dropped 4 bases and J dropped 6 bases, with 16 bases sitting between them. As DNA, the CDR3 is TGCAGTGCTACCCGGACGGCGCCGCCCAATGAGCAGTTCTTC. This codes for CSATRTAPPNEQFF.

The J gene is TRBJ1-1, the V gene TRBV14; no firm D call. Per the germline V gene, CDR1 is SGHDN and CDR2 is FVKESK. Trimming pared 1 base from V and 7 bases from J, leaving 4 bases between. This CDR3 contains 11 residues. The CDR3 sequence: CASSQGSEAFF. The CDR3 coding sequence is TGTGCCAGCAGCCAAGGGAGTGAAGCTTTCTTT.

The V gene is TRBV27, the J gene TRBJ1-1; maybe TRBD1 (6 bases). CDR3 length: 16 amino acids. Trimming shortened V by 4 bases and J by 1 base, and 16 bases separated the two germline ends. Germline V CDR1 and CDR2: MNHEY, SMNVEV (reference sequence). The chain's CDR3 is CASSYLGGTRNTEAFF. CDR3 DNA sequence: TGTGCCAGCAGTTATCTTGGTGGGACAAGGAACACTGAAGCTTTCTTT.

The chain is built from TRBV21-1 and TRBJ1-1. TRBV21-1 has pseudogene status. The length of the CDR3 is 17 residues. CDR3 nucleotide sequence: TGTGCCAGCAGCAACGCTTTCTCCGGGCCCGAGGGGACTGAAGCTTTCTTT. It encodes CASSNAFSGPEGTEAFF.

The gene calls are TRBV20-1 and TRBJ1-2; 7 positions agree with TRBD1. This CDR3 is built from 8 residues. J gave up 12 bases and V 8 bases, and 3 bases lay outside the gene matches. Germline CDR1 and CDR2: DFQATT and SNEGSKA (reference sequence). The CDR3: CSTTGDTF. The CDR3, as DNA: TGCAGTACAACAGGGGACACCTTC.

This chain joins TRBV27 and TRBJ2-6, with D hard to call. This CDR3 is 15 amino acids long. The V gene's germline CDR1 is MNHEY and CDR2 SMNVEV (reference sequence). Between the trimmed V and J ends, which lost 4 bases and 4 bases, there was a span of 11 bases. CDR3 loop: CASSSLSTGANVLTF. The CDR3 DNA reads TGTGCCAGCAGTTCGCTCTCCACCGGGGCCAACGTCCTGACTTTC.

The V and J genes are TRBV7-3 and TRBJ2-7; 7 bases map to TRBD1. The CDR3 totals 16 residues. Trimming took 5 bases from V and 2 from J; bases not matched to a gene: 12. CDR1 and CDR2 from the germline V gene are SGHTA and FQGTGA. This chain's CDR3 is CASSPVTGTDTYEQYF. The CDR3 bases are TGTGCCAGCAGCCCTGTAACCGGGACAGATACCTACGAGCAGTACTTC.

The V gene is TRBV5-6, the J gene TRBJ1-4, with 8 bases that match TRBD1. This CDR3 has 14 residues. With 2 bases clipped from V and 8 bases from J, the junction kept 5 bases outside the gene matches. The germline V gene has CDR1 SGHDT and CDR2 YYEEEE. Here the CDR3 DNA reads TGTGCCAGCAGCTTCGGACAGGGACGGGAAAAACTGTTTTTT. This codes for CASSFGQGREKLFF. Supplemented by reference TRBV5-6 and TRBJ1-4, the full variable domain reads DAGVTQSPTHLIKTRGQQVTLRCSPKSGHDTVSWYQQALGQGPQFIFQYYEEEERQRGNFPDRFSGHQFPNYSSELNVNALLLGDSALYLCASSFGQGREKLFFGSGTQLSVL.

This clonotype was seen only once. The rearrangement joins TRBV19 to TRBJ1-5; D is perhaps TRBD1 (6 bases). CDR3 size: 13 residues. Between the trimmed V and J ends, which lost 4 bases and 4 bases, there was a span of 8 bases. Germline V gene data show CDR1 as LNHDA and CDR2 as SQIVND (reference sequence). CDR3 in amino acids: CASSTTGNQPQHF. CDR3 DNA: TGTGCCAGTAGTACCACAGGGAATCAGCCCCAGCATTTT.

This clonotype was counted a few times. The chain combines TRBV28 with TRBJ1-1; D remains unclear. V was cut by 3 bases and J by 4 bases, with 3 bases left in between. Per germline, CDR1 MDHEN and CDR2 SYDVKM. This CDR3 comprises 11 residues. The CDR3 DNA sequence: TGTGCCAGCAGTTTTGGCACTGAAGCTTTCTTT. Translating gives CASSFGTEAFF.

This clonotype has only one observation. CDR3 coding DNA: TGTGCCAGCAGCTTAGTGTATCGGCAGGGGGCTGGCACAGATACGCAGTATTTT. Protein sequence: CASSLVYRQGAGTDTQYF. The chain has TRBV7-9 and TRBJ2-3; TRBD1 matches 8 bases. Looked up from germline, CDR1 is SEHNR and CDR2 is FQNEAQ (reference sequence). The CDR3 runs to 18 residues. The junction had 10 bases not matched to a gene; V was cut back by 1 base and J by 1 base.

This chain connects TRBV20-1 to TRBJ1-1, with 8 positions matching TRBD1. The germline gives CDR1 DFQATT, CDR2 SNEGSKA (reference sequence). With 4 bases clipped from V and 3 bases from J, the junction kept 1 base outside the gene matches. The CDR3 contains 12 residues. CDR3 nucleotides: TGCAGTGCTACAGGGGGCGACACTGAAGCTTTCTTT. As protein: CSATGGDTEAFF.

The chain has TRBV4-1 and TRBJ2-7, with 9 nucleotides matching TRBD1. The CDR3 spans 18 residues. Unmatched junction bases numbered 10, after V lost 1 base and J lost 0 bases. Germline CDR1 is MGHRA and CDR2 is YSYEKL. The CDR3 loop reads CASSQVNAGTGLSYEQYF. CDR3 coding DNA: TGCGCCAGCAGCCAAGTTAACGCCGGGACAGGGCTCTCCTACGAGCAGTACTTC.

The J gene is TRBJ1-2, the V gene TRBV7-3; no clear D. The CDR3 contains 13 residues. Trimming stripped 5 bases from V and 4 bases from J, with 11 bases between. Germline V gene data show CDR1 as SGHTA and CDR2 as FQGTGA. CDR3 DNA sequence: TGTGCCAGCAGCCCCGACGGGGTCTATGGCTACACCTTC. It encodes CASSPDGVYGYTF.

The CDR3 nucleotides are TGTGCCAGCAGCTTACCCAGCGGGGTCATGGGTGAGCAGTTCTTC. It is translated as CASSLPSGVMGEQFF. V usage is TRBV7-2 and J usage is TRBJ2-1, with 7 bases that match TRBD2. Germline CDR1 and CDR2: SGHTA and FQGNSA. The CDR3 totals 15 residues. With 2 bases clipped from V and 9 bases from J, the junction kept 10 bases outside the gene matches. The full variable domain, in which reference TRBV7-2 and TRBJ2-1 provide the parts outside the CDR3, is GAGVSQSPSNKVTEKGKDVELRCDPISGHTALYWYRQSLGQGLEFLIYFQGNSAPDKSGLPSDRFSAERTGGSVSTLTIQRTQQEDSAVYLCASSLPSGVMGEQFFGPGTRLTVL.